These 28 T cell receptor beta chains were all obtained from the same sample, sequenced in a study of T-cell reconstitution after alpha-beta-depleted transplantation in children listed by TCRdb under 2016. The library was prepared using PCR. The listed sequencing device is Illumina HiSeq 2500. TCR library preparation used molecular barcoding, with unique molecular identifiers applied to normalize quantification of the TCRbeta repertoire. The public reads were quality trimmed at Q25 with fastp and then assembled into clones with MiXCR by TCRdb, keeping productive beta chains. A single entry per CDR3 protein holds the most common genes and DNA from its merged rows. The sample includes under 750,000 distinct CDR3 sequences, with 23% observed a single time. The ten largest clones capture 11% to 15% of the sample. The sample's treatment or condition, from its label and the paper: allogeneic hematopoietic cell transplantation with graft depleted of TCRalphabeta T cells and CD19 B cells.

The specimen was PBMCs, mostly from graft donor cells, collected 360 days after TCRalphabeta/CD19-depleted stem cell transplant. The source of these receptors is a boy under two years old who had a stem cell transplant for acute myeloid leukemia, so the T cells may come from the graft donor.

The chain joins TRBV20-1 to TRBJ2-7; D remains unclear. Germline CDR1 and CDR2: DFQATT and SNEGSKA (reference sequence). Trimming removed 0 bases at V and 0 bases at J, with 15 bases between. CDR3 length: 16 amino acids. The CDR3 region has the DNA TGCAGTGCTAGAGATCCATACAATCATAGCTCCTACGAGCAGTACTTC. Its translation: CSARDPYNHSSYEQYF.

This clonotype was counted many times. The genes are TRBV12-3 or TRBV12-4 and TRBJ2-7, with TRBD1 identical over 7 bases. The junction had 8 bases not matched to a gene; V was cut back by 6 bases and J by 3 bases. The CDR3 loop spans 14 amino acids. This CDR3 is CASSPGTDIYEQYF. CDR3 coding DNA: TGTGCCAGCAGCCCCGGGACAGATATCTACGAGCAGTACTTC.

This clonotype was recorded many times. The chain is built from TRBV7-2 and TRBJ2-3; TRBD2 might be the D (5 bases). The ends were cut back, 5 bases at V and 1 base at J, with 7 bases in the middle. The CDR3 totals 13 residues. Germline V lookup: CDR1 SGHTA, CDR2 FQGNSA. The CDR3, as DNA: TGTGCCAGCAGCCTTAGCGGCACAGATACGCAGTATTTT. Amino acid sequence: CASSLSGTDTQYF.

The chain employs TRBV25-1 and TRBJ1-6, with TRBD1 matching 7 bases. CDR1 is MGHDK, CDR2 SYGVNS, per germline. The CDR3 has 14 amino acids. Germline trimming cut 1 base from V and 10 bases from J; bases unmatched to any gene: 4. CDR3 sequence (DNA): TGTGCCAGCAGTGAATTAACAGGGGAATCACCCCTCCACTTT. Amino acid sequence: CASSELTGESPLHF.

CDR3 coding DNA: TGTGCCACCGGGGTATATGATTACAATGAGCAGTTCTTC. Translating gives CATGVYDYNEQFF. The V call is TRBV6-2 or TRBV6-3, the J call TRBJ2-1; TRBD2 might be the D (5 bases). The CDR3 consists of 13 residues. Germline CDR1 reads MNHEY; CDR2 reads SVGEGT. Deletions cut 10 bases from V and 4 bases from J, with 14 bases between.

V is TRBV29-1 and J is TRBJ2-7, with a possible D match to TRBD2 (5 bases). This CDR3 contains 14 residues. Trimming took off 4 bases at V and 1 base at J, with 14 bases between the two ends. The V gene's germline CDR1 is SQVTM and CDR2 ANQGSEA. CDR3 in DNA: TGCAGCGTTGTCGATCGAGGGAGATCCTACGAGCAGTACTTC. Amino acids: CSVVDRGRSYEQYF.

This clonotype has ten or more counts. CDR3 in amino acids: CASSYPGTYGYEQYF. DNA for the CDR3: TGTGCCAGCAGTTACCCCGGGACATATGGATACGAGCAGTACTTC. The chain recombines TRBV6-2 or TRBV6-3 with TRBJ2-7; a weak D match, TRBD1 (6 bases). Germline V gives CDR1 MNHEY, CDR2 SVGEGT. The V gene lost 2 bases and the J gene lost 4 bases, with 15 bases spanning the gap. The CDR3 extends over 15 amino acids.

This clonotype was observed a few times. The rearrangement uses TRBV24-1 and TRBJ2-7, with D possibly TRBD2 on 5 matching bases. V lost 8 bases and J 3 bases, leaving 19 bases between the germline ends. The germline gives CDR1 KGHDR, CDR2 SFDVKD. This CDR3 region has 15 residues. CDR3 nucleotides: TGTGCCACCACCCCACCGGACTCACAGTTCTACGAGCAGTACTTC. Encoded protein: CATTPPDSQFYEQYF.

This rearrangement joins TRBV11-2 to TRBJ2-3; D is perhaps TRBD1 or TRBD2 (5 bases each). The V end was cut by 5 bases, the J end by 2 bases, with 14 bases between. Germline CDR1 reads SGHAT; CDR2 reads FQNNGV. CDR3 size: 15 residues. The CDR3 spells CASSPRDPFTDTQYF. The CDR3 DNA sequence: TGTGCCAGCAGCCCCCGGGACCCTTTCACAGATACGCAGTATTTT.

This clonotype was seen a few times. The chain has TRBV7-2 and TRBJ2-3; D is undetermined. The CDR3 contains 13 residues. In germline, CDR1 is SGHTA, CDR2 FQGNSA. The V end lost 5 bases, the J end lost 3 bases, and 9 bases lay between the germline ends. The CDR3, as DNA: TGTGCCAGCAGCACCCGTCGTACAGATACGCAGTATTTT. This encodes CASSTRRTDTQYF.

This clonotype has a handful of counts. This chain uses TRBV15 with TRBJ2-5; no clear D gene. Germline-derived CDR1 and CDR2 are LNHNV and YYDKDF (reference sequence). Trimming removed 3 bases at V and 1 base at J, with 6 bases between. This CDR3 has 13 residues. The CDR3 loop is CATSSGAQETQYF. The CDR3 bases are TGTGCCACCAGCAGTGGTGCCCAAGAGACCCAGTACTTC.

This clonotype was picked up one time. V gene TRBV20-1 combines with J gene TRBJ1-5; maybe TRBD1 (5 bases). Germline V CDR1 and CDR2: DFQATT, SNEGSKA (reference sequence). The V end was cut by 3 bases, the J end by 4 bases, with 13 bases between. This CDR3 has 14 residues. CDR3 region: CSASSQERNQPQHF. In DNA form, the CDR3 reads TGCAGTGCTAGCTCACAGGAGAGAAATCAGCCCCAGCATTTT.

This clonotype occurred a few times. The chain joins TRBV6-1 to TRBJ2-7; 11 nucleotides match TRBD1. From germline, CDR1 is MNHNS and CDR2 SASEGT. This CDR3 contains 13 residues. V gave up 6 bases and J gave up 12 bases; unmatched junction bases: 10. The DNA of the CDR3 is TGTGCCAGCAGGGACGGACAGGGGGCCGTCTCGTACTTC. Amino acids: CASRDGQGAVSYF.

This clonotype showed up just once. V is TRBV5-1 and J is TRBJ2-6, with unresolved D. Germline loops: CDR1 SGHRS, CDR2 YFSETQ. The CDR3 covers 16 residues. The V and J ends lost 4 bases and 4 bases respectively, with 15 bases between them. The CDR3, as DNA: TGCGCCAGCAGCACACCCCGGACCTCGGGGGCCAACGTCCTGACTTTC. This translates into CASSTPRTSGANVLTF.

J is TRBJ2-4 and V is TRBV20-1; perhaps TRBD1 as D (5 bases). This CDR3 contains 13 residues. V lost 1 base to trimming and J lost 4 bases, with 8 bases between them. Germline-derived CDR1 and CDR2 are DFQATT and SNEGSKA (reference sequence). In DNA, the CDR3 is TGCAGTGCTAGAGGGACATCTAAAAACATTCAGTACTTC. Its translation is CSARGTSKNIQYF.

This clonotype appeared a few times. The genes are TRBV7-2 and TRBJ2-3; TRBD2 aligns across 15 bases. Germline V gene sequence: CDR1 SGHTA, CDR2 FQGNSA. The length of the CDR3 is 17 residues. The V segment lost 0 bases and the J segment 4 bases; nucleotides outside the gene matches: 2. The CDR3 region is CASSLAGLAGGPDTQYF. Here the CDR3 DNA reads TGTGCCAGCAGCTTAGCGGGACTAGCGGGGGGTCCAGATACGCAGTATTTT.

CDR3 DNA: TGTGCCAGCAGTTATGACAGGGGAAATCAGCCCCAGCATTTT. This codes for CASSYDRGNQPQHF. V is TRBV6-5 and J is TRBJ1-5; TRBD1 matches at 8 bases. The CDR3 loop spans 14 amino acids. CDR1 and CDR2 from the germline V gene are MNHEY and SVGAGI. The V segment lost 3 bases and the J segment 4 bases; nucleotides outside the gene matches: 2.

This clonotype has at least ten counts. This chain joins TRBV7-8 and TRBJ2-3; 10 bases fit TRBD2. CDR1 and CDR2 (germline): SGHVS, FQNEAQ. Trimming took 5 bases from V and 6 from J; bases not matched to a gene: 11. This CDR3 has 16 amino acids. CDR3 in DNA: TGTGCCAGCAGCCTTACCTTAGCGGGGGGAATGGATACGCAGTATTTT. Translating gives CASSLTLAGGMDTQYF.

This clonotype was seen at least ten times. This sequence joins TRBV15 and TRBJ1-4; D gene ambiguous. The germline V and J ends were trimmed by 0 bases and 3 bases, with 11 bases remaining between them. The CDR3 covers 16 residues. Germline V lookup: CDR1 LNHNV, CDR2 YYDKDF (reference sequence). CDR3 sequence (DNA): TGTGCCACCAGCAGAGATGGCACGGTAGCTAATGAAAAACTGTTTTTT. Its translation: CATSRDGTVANEKLFF.

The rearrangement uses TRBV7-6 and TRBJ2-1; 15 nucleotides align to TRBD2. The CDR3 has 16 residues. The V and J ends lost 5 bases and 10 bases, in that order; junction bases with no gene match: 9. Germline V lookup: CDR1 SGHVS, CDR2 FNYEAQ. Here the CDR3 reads CASSPRTSGGAGEQFF. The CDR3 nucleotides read TGTGCCAGCAGCCCGCGGACTAGCGGGGGGGCCGGAGAGCAGTTCTTC.

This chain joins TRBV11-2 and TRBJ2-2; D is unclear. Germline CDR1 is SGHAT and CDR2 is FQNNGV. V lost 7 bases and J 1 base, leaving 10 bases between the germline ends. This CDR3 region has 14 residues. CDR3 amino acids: CASNGFLNTGELFF. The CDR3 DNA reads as TGTGCCAGCAACGGGTTTTTGAACACCGGGGAGCTGTTTTTT.

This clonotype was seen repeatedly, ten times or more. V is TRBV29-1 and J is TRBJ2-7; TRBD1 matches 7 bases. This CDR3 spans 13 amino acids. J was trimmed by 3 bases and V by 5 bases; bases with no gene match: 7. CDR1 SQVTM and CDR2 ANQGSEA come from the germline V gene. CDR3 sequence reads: CSVLGQTLYEQYF. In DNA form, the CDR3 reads TGCAGCGTTTTGGGACAGACACTCTACGAGCAGTACTTC.

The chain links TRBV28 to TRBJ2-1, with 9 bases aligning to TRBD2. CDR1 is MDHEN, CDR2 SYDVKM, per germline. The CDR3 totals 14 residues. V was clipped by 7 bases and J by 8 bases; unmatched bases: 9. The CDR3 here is CASISSGGFDEQFF. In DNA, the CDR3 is TGTGCCAGCATAAGTAGCGGGGGCTTCGATGAGCAGTTCTTC. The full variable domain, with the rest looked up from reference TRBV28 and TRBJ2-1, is DVKVTQSSRYLVKRTGEKVFLECVQDMDHENMFWYRQDPGLGLRLIYFSYDVKMKEKGDIPEGYSVSREKKERFSLILESASTNQTSMYLCASISSGGFDEQFFGPGTRLTVL.

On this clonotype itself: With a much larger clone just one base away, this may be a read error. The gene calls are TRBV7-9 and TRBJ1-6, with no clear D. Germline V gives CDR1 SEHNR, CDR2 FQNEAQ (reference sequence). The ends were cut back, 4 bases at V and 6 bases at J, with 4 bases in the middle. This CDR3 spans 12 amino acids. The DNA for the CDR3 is TGTGCCAGCAGCTCGATTAATTCACCCCTCCACTTT. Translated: CASSSINSPLHF.

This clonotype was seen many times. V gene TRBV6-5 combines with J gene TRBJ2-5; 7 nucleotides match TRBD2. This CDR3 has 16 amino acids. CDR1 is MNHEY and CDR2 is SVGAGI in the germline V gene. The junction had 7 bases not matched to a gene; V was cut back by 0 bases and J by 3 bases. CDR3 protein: CASSYSRGEGEETQYF. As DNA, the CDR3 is TGTGCCAGCAGTTACTCCCGGGGGGAAGGCGAAGAGACCCAGTACTTC.

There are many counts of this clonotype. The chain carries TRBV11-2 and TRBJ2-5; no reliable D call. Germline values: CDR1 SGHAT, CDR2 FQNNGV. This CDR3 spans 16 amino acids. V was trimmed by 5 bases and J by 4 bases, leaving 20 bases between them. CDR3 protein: CASSPIYQSPRETQYF. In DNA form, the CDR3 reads TGTGCCAGCAGCCCCATTTATCAGAGCCCCAGAGAGACCCAGTACTTC.

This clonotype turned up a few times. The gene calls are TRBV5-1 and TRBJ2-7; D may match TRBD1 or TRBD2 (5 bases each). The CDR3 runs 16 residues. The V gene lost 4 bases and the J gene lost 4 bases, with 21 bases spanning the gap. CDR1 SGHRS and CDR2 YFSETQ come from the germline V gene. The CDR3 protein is CASSPRGGAGLYEQYV. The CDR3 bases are TGCGCCAGCAGCCCGAGGGGTGGGGCTGGACTTTACGAGCAGTACGTC.

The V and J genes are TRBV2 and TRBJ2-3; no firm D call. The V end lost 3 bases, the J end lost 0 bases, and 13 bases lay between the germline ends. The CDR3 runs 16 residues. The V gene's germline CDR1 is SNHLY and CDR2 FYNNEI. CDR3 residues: CASSDEREFSTDTQYF. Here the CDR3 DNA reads TGTGCCAGCAGTGATGAGCGCGAATTTAGCACAGATACGCAGTATTTT.